This T cell receptor beta chain originates from a study of blood T cell repertoires in COVID-19. Overall study context: The United States, Italy and Spain supplied acute and convalescent COVID-19 samples.

In this sample, this clone turned up once. Authors' processing steps: Quantification of nucleated cells was approximated via reference gene primer amplification. Clones were sequenced by immunoSEQ multiplex PCR, and TCRdb holds only the in-frame ones, with some missing. That table supplies the V and J calls and clone size; D and trimming were determined from the DNA. Among more than 120,000 clones listed, about 87% were seen once. Germline V lookup: CDR1 SGHTS, CDR2 YDEGEE. The length of the CDR3 is 18 residues. Deletions cut 3 bases from V and 0 bases from J, with 18 bases between. Input material: peripheral blood. The sequence came from a man aged 50 to 59 who had recovered from COVID-19. The rearrangement uses TRBV5-8 and TRBJ1-4, with TRBD1 as a possible D gene (6 bases). Written as DNA, the CDR3 is TGTGCCAGCAGCTCCCTACCCGGGACATCTACAACTAATGAAAAACTGTTTTTT. Encoded protein: CASSSLPGTSTTNEKLFF.